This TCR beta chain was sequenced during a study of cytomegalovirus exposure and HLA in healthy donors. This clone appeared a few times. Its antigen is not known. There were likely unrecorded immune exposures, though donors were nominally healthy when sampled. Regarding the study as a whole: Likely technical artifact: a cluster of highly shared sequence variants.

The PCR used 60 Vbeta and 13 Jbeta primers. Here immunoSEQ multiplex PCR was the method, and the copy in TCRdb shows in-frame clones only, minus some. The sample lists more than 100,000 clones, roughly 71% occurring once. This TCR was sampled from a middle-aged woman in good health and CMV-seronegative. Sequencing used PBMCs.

CDR3 sequence reads: CASSPGQGMNTEAFF. CDR3 bases: TGTGCCAGCAGCCCTGGACAGGGGATGAACACTGAAGCTTTCTTT. The chain uses TRBV7-8 and TRBJ1-1, with 9 bases aligning to TRBD1. The length of the CDR3 is 15 residues. Germline CDR1 is SGHVS and CDR2 is FQNEAQ. With 5 bases clipped from V and 0 bases from J, the junction kept 4 bases outside the gene matches.